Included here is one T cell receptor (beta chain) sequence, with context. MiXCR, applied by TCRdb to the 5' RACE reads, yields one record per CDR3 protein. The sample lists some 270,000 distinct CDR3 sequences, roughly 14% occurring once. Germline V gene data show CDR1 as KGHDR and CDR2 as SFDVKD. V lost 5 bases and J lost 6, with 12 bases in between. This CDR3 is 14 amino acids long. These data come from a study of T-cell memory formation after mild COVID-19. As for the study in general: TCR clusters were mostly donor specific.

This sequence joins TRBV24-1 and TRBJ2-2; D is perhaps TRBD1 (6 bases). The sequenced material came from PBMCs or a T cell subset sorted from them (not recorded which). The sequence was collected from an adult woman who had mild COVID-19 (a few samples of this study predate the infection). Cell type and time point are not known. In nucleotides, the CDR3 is TGTGCCACCAGTGCGACAGGATGGGCCGGGGAGCTGTTTTTT. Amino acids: CATSATGWAGELFF.